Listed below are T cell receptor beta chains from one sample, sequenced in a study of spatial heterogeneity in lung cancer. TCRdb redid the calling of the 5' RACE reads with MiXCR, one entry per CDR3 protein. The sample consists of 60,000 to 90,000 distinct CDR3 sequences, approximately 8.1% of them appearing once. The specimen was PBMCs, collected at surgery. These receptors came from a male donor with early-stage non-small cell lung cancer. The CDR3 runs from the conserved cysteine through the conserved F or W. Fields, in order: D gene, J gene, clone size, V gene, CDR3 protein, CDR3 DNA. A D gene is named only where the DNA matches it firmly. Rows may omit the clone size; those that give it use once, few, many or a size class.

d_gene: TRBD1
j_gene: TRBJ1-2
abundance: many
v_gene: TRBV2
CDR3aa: CASSGLTGTGGYGYTF
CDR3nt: TGTGCCAGCAGTGGATTAACCGGGACAGGGGGCTATGGCTACACCTTC

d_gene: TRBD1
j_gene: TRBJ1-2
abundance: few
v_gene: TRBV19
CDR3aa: CASSAEPRTGVYGYTF
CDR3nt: TGTGCCAGTAGTGCAGAACCCCGGACAGGCGTCTATGGCTACACCTTC

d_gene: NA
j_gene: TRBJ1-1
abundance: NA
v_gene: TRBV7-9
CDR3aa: CASSFWRDSSNTEAFF
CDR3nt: TGTGCCAGCAGCTTTTGGCGCGACAGCTCGAACACTGAAGCTTTCTTT

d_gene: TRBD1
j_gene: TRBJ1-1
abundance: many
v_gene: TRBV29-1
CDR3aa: CSVGTDTEAFF
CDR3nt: TGCAGCGTGGGGACAGACACTGAAGCTTTCTTT

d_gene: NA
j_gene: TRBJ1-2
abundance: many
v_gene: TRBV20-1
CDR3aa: CSASQPGYGYTF
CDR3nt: TGCAGTGCTAGCCAACCCGGGTATGGCTACACCTTC

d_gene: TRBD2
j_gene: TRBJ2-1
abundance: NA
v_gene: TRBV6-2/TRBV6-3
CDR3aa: CASSYSRGGRKGEQFF
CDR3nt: TGTGCCAGCAGTTACTCCAGGGGCGGGAGGAAGGGTGAGCAGTTCTTC

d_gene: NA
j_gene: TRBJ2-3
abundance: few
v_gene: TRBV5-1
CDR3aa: CASSDGLSEADTQYF
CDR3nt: TGCGCCAGCAGCGATGGACTAAGTGAGGCAGATACGCAGTATTTT

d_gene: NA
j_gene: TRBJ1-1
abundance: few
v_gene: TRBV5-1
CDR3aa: CASREVGPPNTEAFF
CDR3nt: TGCGCCAGCAGGGAGGTTGGACCGCCGAACACTGAAGCTTTCTTT

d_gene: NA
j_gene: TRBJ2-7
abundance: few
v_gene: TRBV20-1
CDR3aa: CSATGPRSEQYF
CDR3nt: TGCAGTGCTACGGGTCCAAGGTCCGAGCAGTACTTC

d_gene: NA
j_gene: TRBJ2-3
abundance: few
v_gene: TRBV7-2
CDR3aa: CASGKYTQYF
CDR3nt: TGTGCCAGCGGAAAATATACGCAGTATTTT

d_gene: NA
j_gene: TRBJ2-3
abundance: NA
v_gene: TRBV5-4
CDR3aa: CASSPPGVPAQYF
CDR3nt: TGTGCCAGCAGCCCCCCAGGAGTCCCGGCGCAGTATTTT

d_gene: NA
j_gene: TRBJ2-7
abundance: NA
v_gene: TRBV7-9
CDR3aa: CASSSTGYEQYF
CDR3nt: TGTGCCAGCAGCTCCACGGGGTACGAGCAGTACTTC

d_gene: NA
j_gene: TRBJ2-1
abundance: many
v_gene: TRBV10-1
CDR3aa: CASSESPVPSEQFF
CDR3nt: TGCGCCAGCAGTGAGTCGCCGGTCCCTAGTGAGCAGTTCTTC

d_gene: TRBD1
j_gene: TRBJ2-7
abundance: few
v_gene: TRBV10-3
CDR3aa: CAARDRPYEQYF
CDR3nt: TGTGCCGCCCGGGACAGGCCTTACGAGCAGTACTTC

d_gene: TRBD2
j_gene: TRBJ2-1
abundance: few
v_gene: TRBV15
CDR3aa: CATSNGRDNEQFF
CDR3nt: TGTGCCACCAGCAACGGGAGGGACAATGAGCAGTTCTTC

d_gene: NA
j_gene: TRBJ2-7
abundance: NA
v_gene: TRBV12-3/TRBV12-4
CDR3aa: CASSGPGYEQYF
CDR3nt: TGTGCCAGCAGCGGTCCAGGCTACGAGCAGTACTTC

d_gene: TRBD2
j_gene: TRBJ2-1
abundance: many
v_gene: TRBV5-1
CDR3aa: CASSLLAGGRAQYNEQFF
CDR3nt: TGCGCCAGCAGCCTACTAGCAGGTGGGAGGGCCCAGTACAATGAGCAGTTCTTC

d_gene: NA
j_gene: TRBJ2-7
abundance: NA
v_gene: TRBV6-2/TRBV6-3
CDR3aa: CASSRQERSYEQYF
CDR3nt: TGTGCCAGCAGTCGACAGGAACGCTCCTACGAGCAGTACTTC

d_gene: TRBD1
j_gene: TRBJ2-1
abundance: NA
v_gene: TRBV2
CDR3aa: CASSMDRGPYNEQFF
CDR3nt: TGTGCCAGCAGTATGGACAGGGGACCCTACAATGAGCAGTTCTTC

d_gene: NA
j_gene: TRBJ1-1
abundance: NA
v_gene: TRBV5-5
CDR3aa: CASSVAGTMNTEAFF
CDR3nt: TGTGCCAGCAGCGTCGCCGGGACAATGAACACTGAAGCTTTCTTT

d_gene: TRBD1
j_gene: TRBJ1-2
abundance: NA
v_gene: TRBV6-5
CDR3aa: CASSPRTGGGYTF
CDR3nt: TGTGCCAGCAGTCCGAGGACAGGAGGGGGCTACACCTTC

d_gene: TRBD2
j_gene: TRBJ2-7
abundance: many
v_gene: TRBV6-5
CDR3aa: CASSSGLAREQYF
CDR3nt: TGTGCCAGCAGCAGCGGACTAGCTCGCGAGCAGTACTTC

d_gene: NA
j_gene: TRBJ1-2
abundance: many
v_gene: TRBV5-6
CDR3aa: CASSLMDYGYTF
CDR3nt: TGTGCCAGCAGCTTGATGGACTATGGCTACACCTTC

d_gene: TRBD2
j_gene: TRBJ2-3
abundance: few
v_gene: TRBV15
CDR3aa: CATSRDRASGSNTQYF
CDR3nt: TGTGCCACCAGCAGAGATAGGGCCAGCGGGAGTAATACGCAGTATTTT

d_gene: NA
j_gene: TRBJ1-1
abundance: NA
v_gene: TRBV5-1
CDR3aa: CASSLTPSMNTEAFF
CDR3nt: TGCGCCAGCAGCTTGACCCCGTCAATGAACACTGAAGCTTTCTTT

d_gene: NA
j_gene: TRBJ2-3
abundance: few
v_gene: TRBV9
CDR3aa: CASSPRAAFPTDTQYF
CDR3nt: TGTGCCAGCAGCCCCAGGGCGGCTTTCCCCACAGATACGCAGTATTTT

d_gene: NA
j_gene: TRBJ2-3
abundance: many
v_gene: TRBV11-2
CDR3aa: CASSLRQRTLGPDTQYF
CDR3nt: TGTGCCAGCAGCCTCCGACAGAGAACCCTTGGGCCGGATACGCAGTATTTT

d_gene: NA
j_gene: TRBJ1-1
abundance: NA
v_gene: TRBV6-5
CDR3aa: CASSYSTGPGTEAFF
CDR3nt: TGTGCCAGCAGTTACTCGACAGGCCCAGGGACTGAAGCTTTCTTT

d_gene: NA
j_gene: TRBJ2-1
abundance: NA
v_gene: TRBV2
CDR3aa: CASSEAYEQFF
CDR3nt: TGTGCCAGCAGTGAAGCATATGAGCAGTTCTTC

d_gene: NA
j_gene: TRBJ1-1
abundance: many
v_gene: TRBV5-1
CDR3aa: CASRLTYMNTEAFF
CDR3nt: TGCGCCAGCAGACTAACCTACATGAACACTGAAGCTTTCTTT

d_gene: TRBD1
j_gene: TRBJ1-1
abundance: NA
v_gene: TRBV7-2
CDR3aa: CASSLVKQGVGTEAFF
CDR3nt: TGTGCCAGCAGCTTAGTCAAGCAGGGGGTGGGCACTGAAGCTTTCTTT

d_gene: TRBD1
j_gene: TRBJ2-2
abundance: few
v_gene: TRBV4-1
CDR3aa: CASSQDTDRGQSGELFF
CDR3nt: TGCGCCAGCAGCCAAGATACGGACAGGGGGCAATCCGGGGAGCTGTTTTTT

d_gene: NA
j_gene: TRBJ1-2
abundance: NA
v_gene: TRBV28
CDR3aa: CASSPSGRAYRGYTF
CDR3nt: TGTGCCAGCAGTCCCTCAGGTAGGGCTTATCGTGGCTACACCTTC

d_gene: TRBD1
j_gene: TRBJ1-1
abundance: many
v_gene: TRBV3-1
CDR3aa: CASSGRTGAAFF
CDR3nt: TGTGCCAGCAGCGGACGGACAGGCGCAGCTTTCTTT

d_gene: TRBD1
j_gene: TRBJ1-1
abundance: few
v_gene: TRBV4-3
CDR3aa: CASSHYRGYTEAFF
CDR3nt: TGCGCCAGCAGCCATTACAGGGGGTACACTGAAGCTTTCTTT

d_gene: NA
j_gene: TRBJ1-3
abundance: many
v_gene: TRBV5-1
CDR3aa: CASSQVPGNTIYF
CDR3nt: TGCGCCAGCAGCCAGGTGCCCGGAAACACCATATATTTT

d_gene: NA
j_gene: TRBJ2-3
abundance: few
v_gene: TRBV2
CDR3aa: CASSESFAIDTQYF
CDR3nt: TGTGCCAGCAGTGAGTCCTTCGCGATCGATACGCAGTATTTT

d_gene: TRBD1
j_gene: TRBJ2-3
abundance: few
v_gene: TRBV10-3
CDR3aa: CAISSRTGEADTQYF
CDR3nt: TGTGCCATCAGTTCCCGGACAGGGGAGGCAGATACGCAGTATTTT

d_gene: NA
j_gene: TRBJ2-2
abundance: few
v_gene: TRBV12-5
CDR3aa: CASGLGELFF
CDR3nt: TGTGCTAGTGGTTTGGGGGAGCTGTTTTTT

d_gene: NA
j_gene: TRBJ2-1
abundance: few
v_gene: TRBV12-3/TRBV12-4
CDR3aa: CASTPSSSYNEQFF
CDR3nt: TGTGCCAGCACCCCCTCGAGCTCCTACAATGAGCAGTTCTTC

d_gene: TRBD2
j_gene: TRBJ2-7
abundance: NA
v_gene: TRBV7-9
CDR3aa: CASSLLGTSSYEQYF
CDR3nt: TGTGCCAGCAGCTTATTGGGGACTAGCTCCTACGAGCAGTACTTC

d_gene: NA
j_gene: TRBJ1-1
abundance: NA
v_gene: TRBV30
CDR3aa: CAWRASTVRITEAFF
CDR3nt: TGTGCCTGGAGGGCATCGACAGTAAGGATCACTGAAGCTTTCTTT

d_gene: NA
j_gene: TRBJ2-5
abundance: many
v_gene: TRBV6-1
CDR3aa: CASSEALVAGPQYF
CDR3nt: TGTGCCAGCAGTGAAGCGCTTGTGGCAGGCCCTCAGTACTTC